One sample yielded the 10 T cell receptor beta chains listed below, sequenced in a study of blood T cell repertoires in COVID-19. The repertoire was sequenced with immunoSEQ multiplex PCR; TCRdb's copy has only in-frame clones and lacks some. Of under 300,000 clones in the sample, about nine tenths are singletons; the top ten hold 2.2%. Sequenced sample: peripheral blood. The receptors here all came from a young man who had recovered from COVID-19.

DNA of the CDR3: TGTGCCAGCAGCTTTCCGGGAGACGGGATGCGTGAAAAACTGTTTTTT. This encodes CASSFPGDGMREKLFF. The rearrangement links TRBV5-6 to TRBJ1-4, with D unclear. With 2 bases removed from V and 7 bases from J, the gap between germline ends came to 18 bases. The germline CDR1 and CDR2 sequences are SGHDT and YYEEEE. This CDR3 contains 16 residues.

The chain employs TRBV5-1 and TRBJ1-1, with 8 positions matching TRBD1. Germline trimming cut 4 bases from V and 9 bases from J; bases unmatched to any gene: 5. Germline CDR1 and CDR2: SGHRS and YFSETQ. The CDR3 spans 12 residues. Here the CDR3 DNA reads TGCGCCAGCAGCCTAGGACAGGGCCAAGCTTTCTTT. Amino acids: CASSLGQGQAFF.

The V and J genes are TRBV5-1 and TRBJ2-2, with 9 bases lining up with TRBD1. The CDR3 runs to 18 residues. V trimming: 2 bases; J trimming: 6 bases; junction bases outside the gene matches: 14. Germline V gene lookup returns CDR1 SGHRS and CDR2 YFSETQ. The DNA for the CDR3 is TGCGCCAGCAGCTTAACATTACAGGGGGCTAAGGAGTCCGGGGAGCTGTTTTTT. Amino acid sequence: CASSLTLQGAKESGELFF.

The rearrangement links TRBV11-2 to TRBJ2-6; D is possibly TRBD2 (5 bases). V was trimmed by 2 bases and J by 4 bases, leaving 9 bases between them. The V gene's germline CDR1 is SGHAT and CDR2 FQNNGV. This CDR3 has 15 residues. The CDR3 DNA reads TGTGCCAGCAGCTTATGGGGAGCCGGGGCCAACGTCCTGACTTTC. Protein sequence: CASSLWGAGANVLTF.

The genes are TRBV2 and TRBJ1-5; D is undetermined. Trimming cost V 6 bases and J 0 bases, with 12 bases left between them. CDR1 and CDR2 from the germline V gene are SNHLY and FYNNEI. The CDR3 is made up of 15 amino acids. DNA of the CDR3: TGTGCCAGCAGCCCGGAGGCTCATAGCAATCAGCCCCAGCATTTT. Amino acid sequence: CASSPEAHSNQPQHF.

The chain is built from TRBV7-8 and TRBJ1-2; D might be TRBD1 (6 bases). Looked up from germline, CDR1 is SGHVS and CDR2 is FQNEAQ. V lost 5 bases to trimming and J lost 3 bases, with 13 bases between them. This CDR3 has 14 residues. The CDR3 here is CASSVNRVDYGYTF. The CDR3 DNA reads TGTGCCAGCAGCGTTAACAGGGTCGACTATGGCTACACCTTC. The complete variable domain, with remaining parts taken from reference TRBV7-8 and TRBJ1-2, reads GAGVSQSPRYKVAKRGQDVALRCDPISGHVSLFWYQQALGQGPEFLTYFQNEAQLDKSGLPSDRFFAERPEGSVSTLKIQRTQQEDSAVYLCASSVNRVDYGYTFGSGTRLTVV.

In this sample, this clone turned up a few times. This chain links TRBV9 with TRBJ2-7; D is perhaps TRBD2 (5 bases). V lost 5 bases, J lost 1 base, and 10 bases lay in between. Per germline, CDR1 SGDLS and CDR2 YYNGEE. The CDR3 is made up of 13 amino acids. CDR3 region: CASSDRTSYEQYF. In DNA, the CDR3 is TGTGCCAGCAGTGATAGGACTTCCTACGAGCAGTACTTC.

This sequence joins TRBV5-4 and TRBJ2-5; tentative D call: TRBD1 (5 bases). CDR1 is SGHNT and CDR2 is YYREEE in the germline V gene (reference sequence). The CDR3 runs 15 residues. The V gene lost 0 bases and the J gene lost 1 base, with 10 bases spanning the gap. The CDR3, as DNA: TGTGCCAGCAGCTTGGCCAGGGCAGTCCAAGAGACCCAGTACTTC. It is translated as CASSLARAVQETQYF.

The chain joins TRBV5-4 to TRBJ1-2; tentatively, D is TRBD1 (5 bases). The V and J ends lost 7 bases and 5 bases respectively, with 12 bases between them. In germline, CDR1 is SGHNT, CDR2 YYREEE (reference sequence). The CDR3 consists of 12 residues. The CDR3: CASAGGSYGYTF. In DNA form, the CDR3 reads TGTGCCAGCGCGGGGGGGAGTTATGGCTACACCTTC.

The rearrangement links TRBV5-4 to TRBJ2-5; D possibly corresponds to TRBD2 (6 bases). Germline V gene sequence: CDR1 SGHNT, CDR2 YYREEE (reference sequence). V gave up 5 bases and J gave up 5 bases, with 16 bases separating them. The CDR3 contains 14 residues. CDR3 loop: CASSLPGTPETQYF. CDR3 nucleotides: TGTGCCAGCAGTCTTCCAGGGACTCCGGAGACCCAGTACTTC.